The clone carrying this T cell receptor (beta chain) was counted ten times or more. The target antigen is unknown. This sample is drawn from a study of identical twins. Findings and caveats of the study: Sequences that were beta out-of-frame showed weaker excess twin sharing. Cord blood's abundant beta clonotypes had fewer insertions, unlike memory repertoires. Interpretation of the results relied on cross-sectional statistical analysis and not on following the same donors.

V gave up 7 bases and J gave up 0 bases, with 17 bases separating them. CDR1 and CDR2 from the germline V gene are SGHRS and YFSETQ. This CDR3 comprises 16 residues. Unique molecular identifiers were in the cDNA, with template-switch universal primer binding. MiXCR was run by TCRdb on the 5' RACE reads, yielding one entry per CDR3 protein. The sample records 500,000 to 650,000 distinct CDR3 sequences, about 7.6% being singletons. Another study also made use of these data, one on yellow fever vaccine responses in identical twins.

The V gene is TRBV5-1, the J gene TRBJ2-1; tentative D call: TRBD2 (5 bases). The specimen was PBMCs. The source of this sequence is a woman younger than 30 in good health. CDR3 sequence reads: CASGEWGDTSYNEQFF. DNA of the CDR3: TGCGCCAGCGGGGAGTGGGGAGATACCTCCTACAATGAGCAGTTCTTC.